This TCR beta chain was captured by sequencing in a study of T-cell memory formation after mild COVID-19. Study-wide findings and caveats: Confirmation was lacking for SARS-CoV-2 specificity of second-wave clones that peaked on day 37.

This clonotype occurred a few times. Antigen: not known. MiXCR was run by TCRdb on the 5' RACE reads, yielding one entry per CDR3 protein. The sample carries some 180,000 distinct CDR3 sequences, roughly 20% recorded once. Trimming at V came to 5 bases and at J to 2 bases, leaving 1 base not matched to a gene. The CDR3 sequence is 14 residues long. In germline, CDR1 is ENHRY, CDR2 SYGVKD. The J gene is TRBJ1-3, the V gene TRBV10-3; TRBD1 agrees at 9 bases. This sequence originates from a young man who had mild COVID-19 (a few samples of this study predate the infection). Cell type and time point are not known. Material for sequencing was PBMCs or a T cell subset sorted from them (not recorded which). CDR3 sequence reads: CAISNRGPGNTIYF. In nucleotides, the CDR3 is TGTGCCATCAGTAACAGGGGGCCTGGAAACACCATATATTTT.